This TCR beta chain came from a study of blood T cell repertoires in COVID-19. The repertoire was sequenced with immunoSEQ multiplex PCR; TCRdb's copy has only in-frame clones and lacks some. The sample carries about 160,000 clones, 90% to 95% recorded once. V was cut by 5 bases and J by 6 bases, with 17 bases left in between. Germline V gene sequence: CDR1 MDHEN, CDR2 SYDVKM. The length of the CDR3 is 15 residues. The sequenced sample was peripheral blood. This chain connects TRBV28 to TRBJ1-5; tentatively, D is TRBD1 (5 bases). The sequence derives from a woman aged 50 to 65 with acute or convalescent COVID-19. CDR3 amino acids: CASSPPAEGRQPQHF. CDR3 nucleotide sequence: TGTGCCAGCAGTCCTCCGGCGGAGGGGCGTCAGCCCCAGCATTTT.